Sequencing of this T cell receptor beta chain was carried out in a study of CD8 T cells in Susac syndrome. Whole-study results and caveats: It was acknowledged in the study that its TCR sequencing and HLA analysis involved a relatively small number of individuals.

With random hexamers, reverse transcription was performed on roughly 0.45 to 1 ug of RNA. The authors amplified TCR beta CDR3 across 54 Vbeta and 13 Jbeta using immunoSEQ multiplex PCR. TCRdb reanalysed the immunoSEQ multiplex PCR reads using MiXCR and keeps one entry per CDR3 protein. The table includes about 71,000 distinct CDR3 sequences, over 90% detected once. TCR beta sequencing was performed on blood CD8+ and CD4+ T cells. TEMRA cells were FACS-enriched and CD8+ and CD4+ T cells negatively isolated. The J segment lost 0 bases and the V segment lost 4 bases, leaving 3 bases of the junction unmatched. This CDR3 comprises 15 residues. Germline values: CDR1 LGHDT, CDR2 YNNKEL (reference sequence). Only one count was recorded for this clonotype. No antigen is known for it.

The TCR comes from a human donor with multiple sclerosis. Sequenced: CD4+ T cells from PBMCs. This chain uses TRBV3-1 with TRBJ2-7, with TRBD1 matching 10 bases. The CDR3 nucleotides are TGTGCCAGCAGCCGTTGGGACAGGGGCTCCTACGAGCAGTACTTC. Translating gives CASSRWDRGSYEQYF.